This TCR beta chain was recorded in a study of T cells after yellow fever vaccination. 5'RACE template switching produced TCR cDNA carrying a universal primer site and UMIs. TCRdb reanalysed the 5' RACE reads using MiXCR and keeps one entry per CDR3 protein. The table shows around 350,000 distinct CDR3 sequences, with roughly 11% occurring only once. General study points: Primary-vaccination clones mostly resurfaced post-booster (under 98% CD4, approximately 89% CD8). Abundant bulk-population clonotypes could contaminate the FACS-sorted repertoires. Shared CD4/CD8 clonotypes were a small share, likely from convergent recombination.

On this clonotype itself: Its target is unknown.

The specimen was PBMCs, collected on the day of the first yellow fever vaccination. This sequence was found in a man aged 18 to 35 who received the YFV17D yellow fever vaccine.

CDR3 in DNA: TGTGCCACCAGCAGTATACCTAACACTGAAGCTTTCTTT. This sequence encodes CATSSIPNTEAFF. The rearrangement links TRBV15 to TRBJ1-1; D gene ambiguous. This CDR3 contains 13 residues. Trimming stripped 3 bases from V and 2 bases from J, with 7 bases between. Germline V gene data show CDR1 as LNHNV and CDR2 as YYDKDF (reference sequence).